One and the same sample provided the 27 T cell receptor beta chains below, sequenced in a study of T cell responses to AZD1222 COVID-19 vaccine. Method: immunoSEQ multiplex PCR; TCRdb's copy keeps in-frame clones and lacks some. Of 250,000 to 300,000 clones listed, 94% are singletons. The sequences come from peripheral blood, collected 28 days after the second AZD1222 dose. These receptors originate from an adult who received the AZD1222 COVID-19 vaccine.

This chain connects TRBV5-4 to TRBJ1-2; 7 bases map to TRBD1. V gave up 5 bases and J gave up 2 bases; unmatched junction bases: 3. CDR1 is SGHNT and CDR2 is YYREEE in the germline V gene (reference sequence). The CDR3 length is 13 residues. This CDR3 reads CASSEGANYGYTF. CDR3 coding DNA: TGTGCCAGCAGTGAGGGGGCGAACTATGGCTACACCTTC.

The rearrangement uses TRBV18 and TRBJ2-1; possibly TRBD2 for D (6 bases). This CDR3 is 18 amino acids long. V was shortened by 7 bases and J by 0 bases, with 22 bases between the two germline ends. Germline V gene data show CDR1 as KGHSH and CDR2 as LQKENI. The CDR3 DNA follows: TGTGCCAGCTGCAAGGCCCCCCTAGCGTCTAGCTCCTACAATGAGCAGTTCTTC. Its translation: CASCKAPLASSSYNEQFF.

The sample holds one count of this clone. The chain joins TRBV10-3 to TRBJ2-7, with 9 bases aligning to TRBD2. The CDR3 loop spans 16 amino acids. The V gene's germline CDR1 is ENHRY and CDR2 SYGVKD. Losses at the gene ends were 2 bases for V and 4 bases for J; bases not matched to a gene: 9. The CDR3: CAISEARPSGKYEQYF. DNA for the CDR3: TGTGCCATCAGTGAGGCGCGGCCTAGCGGGAAGTACGAGCAGTACTTC.

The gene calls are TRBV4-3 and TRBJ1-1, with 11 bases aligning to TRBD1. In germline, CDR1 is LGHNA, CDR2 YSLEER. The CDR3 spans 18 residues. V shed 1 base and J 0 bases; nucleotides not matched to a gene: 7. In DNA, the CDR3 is TGCGCCAGCAGCCAAGCCCGGGACAGGGGGGCAATGAACACTGAAGCTTTCTTT. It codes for CASSQARDRGAMNTEAFF.

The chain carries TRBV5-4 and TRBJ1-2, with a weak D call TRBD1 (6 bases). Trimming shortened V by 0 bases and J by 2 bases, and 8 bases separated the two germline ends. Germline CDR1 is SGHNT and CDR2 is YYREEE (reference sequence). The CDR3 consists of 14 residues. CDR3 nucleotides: TGTGCCAGCAGCTTGGCGGGGGCGAACTATGGCTACACCTTC. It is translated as CASSLAGANYGYTF. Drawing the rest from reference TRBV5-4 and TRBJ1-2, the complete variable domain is ETGVTQSPTHLIKTRGQQVTLRCSSQSGHNTVSWYQQALGQGPQFIFQYYREEENGRGNFPPRFSGLQFPNYSSELNVNALELDDSALYLCASSLAGANYGYTFGSGTRLTVV.

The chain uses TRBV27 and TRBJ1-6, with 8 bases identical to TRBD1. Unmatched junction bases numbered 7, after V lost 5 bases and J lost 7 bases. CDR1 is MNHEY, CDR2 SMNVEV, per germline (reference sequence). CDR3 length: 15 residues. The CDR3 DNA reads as TGTGCCAGCAGTAAGACCGGGACAGGCAATTCACCCCTCCACTTT. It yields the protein CASSKTGTGNSPLHF.

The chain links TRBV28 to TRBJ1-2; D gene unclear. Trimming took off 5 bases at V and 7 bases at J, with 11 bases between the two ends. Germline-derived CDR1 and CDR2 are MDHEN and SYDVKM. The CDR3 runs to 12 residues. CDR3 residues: CASSPRPIGYTF. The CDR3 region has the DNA TGTGCCAGCAGTCCCCGCCCTATTGGCTACACCTTC.

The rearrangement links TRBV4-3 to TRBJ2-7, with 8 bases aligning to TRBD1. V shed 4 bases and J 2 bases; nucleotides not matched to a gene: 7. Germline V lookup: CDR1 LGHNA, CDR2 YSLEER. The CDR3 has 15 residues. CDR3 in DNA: TGCGCCAGCAGCCTCTCCGGACAGGGACCCTACGAGCAGTACTTC. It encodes CASSLSGQGPYEQYF.

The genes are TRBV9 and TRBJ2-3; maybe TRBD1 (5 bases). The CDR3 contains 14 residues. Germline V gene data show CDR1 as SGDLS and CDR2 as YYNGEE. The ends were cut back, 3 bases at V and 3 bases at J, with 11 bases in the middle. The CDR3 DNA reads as TGTGCCAGCAGCGGCAGGGTTCGAACAGATACGCAGTATTTT. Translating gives CASSGRVRTDTQYF.

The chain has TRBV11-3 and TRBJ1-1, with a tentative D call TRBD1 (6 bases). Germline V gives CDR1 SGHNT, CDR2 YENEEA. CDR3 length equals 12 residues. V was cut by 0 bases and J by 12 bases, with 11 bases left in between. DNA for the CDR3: TGTGCCAGCAGCTTAGACAGGGGAGAATCTTTCTTT. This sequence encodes CASSLDRGESFF. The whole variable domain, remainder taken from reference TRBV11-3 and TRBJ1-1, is EAGVVQSPRYKIIEKKQPVAFWCNPISGHNTLYWYLQNLGQGPELLIRYENEEAVDDSQLPKDRFSAERLKGVDSTLKIQPAELGDSAVYLCASSLDRGESFFGQGTRLTVV.

The CDR3 coding sequence is TGCGCCAGCAGCTTAGGGGCCTATGGCTACACCTTC. Translation gives CASSLGAYGYTF. The chain joins TRBV5-1 to TRBJ1-2, with a possible D match to TRBD1 (5 bases). This CDR3 is 12 amino acids long. Trimming cost V 2 bases and J 4 bases, with 6 bases left between them. In germline, CDR1 is SGHRS, CDR2 YFSETQ.

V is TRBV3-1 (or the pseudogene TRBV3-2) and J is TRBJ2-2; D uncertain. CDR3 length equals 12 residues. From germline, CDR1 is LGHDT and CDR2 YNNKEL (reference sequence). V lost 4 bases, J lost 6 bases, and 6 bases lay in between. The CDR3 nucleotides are TGTGCCAGCAGCCCGATACCCGGGGAGCTGTTTTTT. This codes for CASSPIPGELFF.

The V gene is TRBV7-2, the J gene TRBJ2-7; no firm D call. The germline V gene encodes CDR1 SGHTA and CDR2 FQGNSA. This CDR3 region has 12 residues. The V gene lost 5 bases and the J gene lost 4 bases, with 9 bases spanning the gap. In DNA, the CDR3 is TGTGCCAGCAGCCGAACCAGGTACGAGCAGTACTTC. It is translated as CASSRTRYEQYF.

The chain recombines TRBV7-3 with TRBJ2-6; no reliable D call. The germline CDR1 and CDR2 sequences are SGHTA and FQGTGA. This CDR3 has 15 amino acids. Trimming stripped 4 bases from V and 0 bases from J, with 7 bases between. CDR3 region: CASSSQSSGANVLTF. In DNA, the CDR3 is TGTGCCAGCAGCTCCCAGAGCTCTGGGGCCAACGTCCTGACTTTC.

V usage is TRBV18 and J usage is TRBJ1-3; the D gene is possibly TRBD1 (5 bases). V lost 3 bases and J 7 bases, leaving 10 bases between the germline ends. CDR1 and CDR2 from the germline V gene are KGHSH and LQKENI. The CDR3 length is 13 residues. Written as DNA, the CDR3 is TGTGCCAGCTCACCCCCGGGGCGGAACACCATATATTTT. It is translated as CASSPPGRNTIYF.

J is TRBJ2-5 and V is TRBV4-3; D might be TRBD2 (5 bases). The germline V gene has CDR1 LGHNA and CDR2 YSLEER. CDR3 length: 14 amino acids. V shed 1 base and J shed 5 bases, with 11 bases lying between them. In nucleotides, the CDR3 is TGCGCCAGCAGCCAAGGTATAGCGTGGGAGACCCAGTACTTC. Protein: CASSQGIAWETQYF.

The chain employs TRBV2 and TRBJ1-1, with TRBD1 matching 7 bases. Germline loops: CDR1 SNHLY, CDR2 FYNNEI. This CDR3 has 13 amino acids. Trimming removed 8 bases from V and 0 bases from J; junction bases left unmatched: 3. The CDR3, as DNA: TGTGCCAGCCTAGGGGGCTTGAACACTGAAGCTTTCTTT. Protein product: CASLGGLNTEAFF.

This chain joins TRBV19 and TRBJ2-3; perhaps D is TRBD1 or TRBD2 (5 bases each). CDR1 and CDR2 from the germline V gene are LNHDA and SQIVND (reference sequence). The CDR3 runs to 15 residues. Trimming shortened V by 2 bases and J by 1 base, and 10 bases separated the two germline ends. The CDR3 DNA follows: TGTGCCAGTAGTATACCGGGACGAGGCACAGATACGCAGTATTTT. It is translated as CASSIPGRGTDTQYF.

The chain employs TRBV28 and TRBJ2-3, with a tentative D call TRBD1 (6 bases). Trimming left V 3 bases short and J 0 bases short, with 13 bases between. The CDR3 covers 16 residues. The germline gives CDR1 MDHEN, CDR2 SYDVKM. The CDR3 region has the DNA TGTGCCAGCAGTTTGCACCGACAGGAAAGCACAGATACGCAGTATTTT. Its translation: CASSLHRQESTDTQYF.

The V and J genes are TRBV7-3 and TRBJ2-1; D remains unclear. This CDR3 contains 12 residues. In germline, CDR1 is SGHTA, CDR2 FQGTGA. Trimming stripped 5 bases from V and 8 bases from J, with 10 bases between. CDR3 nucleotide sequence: TGTGCCAGCAGCGACGTGTACGATGAGCAGTTCTTC. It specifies CASSDVYDEQFF.

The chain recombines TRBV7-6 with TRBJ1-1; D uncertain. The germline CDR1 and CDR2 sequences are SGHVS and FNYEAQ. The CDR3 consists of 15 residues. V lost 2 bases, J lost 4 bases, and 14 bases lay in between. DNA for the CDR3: TGTGCCAGCAGCTTAATGCGAGGCGGAATCACTGAAGCTTTCTTT. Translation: CASSLMRGGITEAFF.

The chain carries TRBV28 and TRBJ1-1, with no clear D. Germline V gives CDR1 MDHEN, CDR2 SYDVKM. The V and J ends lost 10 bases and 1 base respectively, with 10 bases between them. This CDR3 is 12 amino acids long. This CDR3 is CATGPTNTEAFF. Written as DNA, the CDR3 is TGTGCCACCGGACCGACGAACACTGAAGCTTTCTTT.

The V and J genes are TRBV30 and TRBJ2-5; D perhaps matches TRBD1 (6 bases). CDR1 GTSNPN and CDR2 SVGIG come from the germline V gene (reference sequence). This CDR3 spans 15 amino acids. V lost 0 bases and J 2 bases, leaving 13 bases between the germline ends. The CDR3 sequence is CAWSVGGITQETQYF. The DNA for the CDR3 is TGTGCCTGGAGTGTAGGGGGAATCACACAAGAGACCCAGTACTTC.

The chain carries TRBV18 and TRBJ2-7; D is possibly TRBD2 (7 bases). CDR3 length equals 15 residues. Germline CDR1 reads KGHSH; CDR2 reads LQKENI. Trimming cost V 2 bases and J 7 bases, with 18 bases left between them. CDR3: CASSPGAGAPFEQYF. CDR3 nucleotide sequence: TGTGCCAGCTCACCAGGGGCGGGGGCTCCCTTTGAGCAGTACTTC.

CDR3 bases: TGTGCCAGTAGTCCACAGGGGGCGGGGAACACTGAAGCTTTCTTT. Encoded protein: CASSPQGAGNTEAFF. The J gene is TRBJ1-1, the V gene TRBV19; 9 positions match TRBD1. Trimming took 5 bases from V and 1 from J; bases not matched to a gene: 5. This CDR3 is built from 15 residues. The germline CDR1 and CDR2 sequences are LNHDA and SQIVND (reference sequence).

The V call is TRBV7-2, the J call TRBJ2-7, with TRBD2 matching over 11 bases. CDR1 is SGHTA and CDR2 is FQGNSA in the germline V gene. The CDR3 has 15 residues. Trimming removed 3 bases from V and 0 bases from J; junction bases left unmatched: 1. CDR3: CASSLTSGNSYEQYF. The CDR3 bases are TGTGCCAGCAGCTTGACTAGCGGGAACTCCTACGAGCAGTACTTC.

The CDR3 sequence is CASSVGSRVLSYEQYF. The CDR3 nucleotides read TGTGCCAGCAGCGTAGGTAGCAGGGTCCTCTCCTACGAGCAGTACTTC. V and J are TRBV9 and TRBJ2-7; D might be TRBD1 (5 bases). Trimming took off 0 bases at V and 0 bases at J, with 13 bases between the two ends. The CDR3 covers 16 residues. CDR1 SGDLS and CDR2 YYNGEE come from the germline V gene.